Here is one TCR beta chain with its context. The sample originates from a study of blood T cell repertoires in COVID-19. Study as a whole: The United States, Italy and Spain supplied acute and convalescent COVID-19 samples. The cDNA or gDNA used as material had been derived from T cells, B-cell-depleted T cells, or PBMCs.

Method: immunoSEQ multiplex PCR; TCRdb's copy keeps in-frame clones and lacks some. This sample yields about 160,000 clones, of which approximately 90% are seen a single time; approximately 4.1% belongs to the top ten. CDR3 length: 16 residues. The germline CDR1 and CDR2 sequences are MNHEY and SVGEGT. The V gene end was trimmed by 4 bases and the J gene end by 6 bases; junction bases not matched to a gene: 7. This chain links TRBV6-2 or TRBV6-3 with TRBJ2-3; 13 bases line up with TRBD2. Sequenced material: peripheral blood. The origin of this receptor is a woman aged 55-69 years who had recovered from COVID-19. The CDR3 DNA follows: TGTGCCAGCAGTTCGGGACTAGCGGGGACTTATGATACGCAGTATTTT. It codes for CASSSGLAGTYDTQYF.